The following is a T cell receptor beta chain sequence with its context. Its cognate antigen is unknown. These data are taken from a study of OX40 agonist ivuxolimab in advanced cancers. Across the study: In this cohort, patients received ivuxolimab, an agonistic anti-OX40 (CD134) antibody. Enrolled patients in dose escalation had cancers that were hepatocellular carcinoma, melanoma, renal cell or head and neck cancer. Broader study findings: At 0.1-3.0 mg/kg, partial responders had clonal expansion among the lowest observed. At 0.1 to 3.0 mg/kg, clonal expansion of CD4+ and CD8+ blood T cells had occurred by week 6.

Using immunoSEQ multiplex PCR, the repertoire was profiled, and TCRdb retains in-frame clones only, with some absent. This sample has 80,000 to 100,000 clones; roughly nine tenths occur once, and the top ten carry 0.4% to 0.65%. The origin of this receptor is an adult with an advanced solid tumor such as melanoma, head and neck, liver or kidney cancer. The source was CD4+ or CD8+ T cells sorted from blood, collected in a trial of the OX40 agonist ivuxolimab.

The CDR3 DNA is TGTGCCAGCAGCAAATTCCGGACAGGGGGCCCCTCTGGAAACACCATATATTTT. Residues: CASSKFRTGGPSGNTIYF. The chain combines TRBV13 with TRBJ1-3; 11 bases are shared with TRBD1. The germline V gene has CDR1 PRHDT and CDR2 FYEKMQ (reference sequence). The V segment lost 5 bases and the J segment 0 bases; nucleotides outside the gene matches: 9. The CDR3 has 18 residues.